This paragraph covers one T cell receptor (beta chain) sequence. Its antigen is as yet unknown. Per germline, CDR1 MGHDK and CDR2 SYGVNS. The CDR3 has 13 amino acids. The ends were cut back, 3 bases at V and 5 bases at J, with 8 bases in the middle. The data belong to a study of T cell responses to AZD1222 COVID-19 vaccine. Profiled with immunoSEQ multiplex PCR; TCRdb holds only in-frame clones, not every one. The profile shows 100,000 or so clones, 88% of them singletons. Study-wide results and limits: Repertoires were obtained solely post-peak T cell response. A mostly white British donor set with more females was recruited, and clonal diversity was possibly underestimated.

Specimen: peripheral blood, collected on day 0 of AZD1222 vaccination. The clonotype originates from an adult in good health. This rearrangement joins TRBV25-1 to TRBJ2-1, with a possible D match to TRBD1 (5 bases). The CDR3 bases are TGTGCCAGCAGTGAGGGGCTAAACAATGAGCAGTTCTTC. It is translated as CASSEGLNNEQFF.